Shown below are 11 T cell receptor beta chains from a single sample sequenced in a study of vaccination and CD4 T cells after COVID-19. Oncomine TCR Beta short-read sequencing was applied to DNA from cultured CD4+ T cells. TCRdb re-derived calls from the PCR reads in MiXCR, one entry per CDR3 protein. The profile shows fewer than 9,000 distinct CDR3 sequences, under 20% of them singletons. What these receptors recognize is not known. Regarding treatment: approximately nine-day PBMC culture with coronavirus spike peptide pools or control peptides (ViraFEST assay). Sequencing used CD4+ T cells from blood, cultured in vitro, obtained after SARS-CoV-2 vaccination. The receptors were sampled from a human donor who had recovered from COVID-19.

This clonotype was recorded a few times. The genes are TRBV29-1 and TRBJ2-5; the D gene is possibly TRBD1 (6 bases). This CDR3 comprises 13 residues. In germline, CDR1 is SQVTM, CDR2 ANQGSEA. V was shortened by 4 bases and J by 0 bases, with 9 bases between the two germline ends. CDR3 bases: TGCAGCGTTGGAAACAGGGACCAAGAGACCCAGTACTTC. Amino acids: CSVGNRDQETQYF.

By proportion, this clonotype is medium-sized. The V gene is TRBV20-1, the J gene TRBJ1-6; D is ambiguous. Trimming stripped 2 bases from V and 3 bases from J, with 8 bases between. The CDR3 has 14 residues. Germline CDR1 DFQATT, CDR2 SNEGSKA (reference sequence). The CDR3 nucleotides read TGCAGTGCTAGAACGGGGTTCTATAATTCACCCCTCCACTTT. Translation: CSARTGFYNSPLHF.

This clonotype has only a few counts. This rearrangement joins TRBV6-1 to TRBJ1-5; the D is unclear. V was pared by 8 bases and J by 6 bases, with 11 bases between. Per germline, CDR1 MNHNS and CDR2 SASEGT. CDR3 length: 12 residues. Here the CDR3 DNA reads TGTGCCAGCGCGTCACCCCCTCAGCCCCAGCATTTT. This encodes CASASPPQPQHF.

This clonotype turned up a few times. This rearrangement joins TRBV5-8 to TRBJ2-4, with D perhaps TRBD1 (6 bases). The germline V gene encodes CDR1 SGHTS and CDR2 YDEGEE. The CDR3 length is 15 residues. The germline V and J ends were trimmed by 1 base and 2 bases, with 10 bases remaining between them. CDR3 in DNA: TGTGCCAGCAGCTTGTACAGGGCCACCAAAAACATTCAGTACTTC. This sequence encodes CASSLYRATKNIQYF. Based on the CDR3 plus reference TRBV5-8 and TRBJ2-4, the full variable domain is EAGVTQSPTHLIKTRGQQATLRCSPISGHTSVYWYQQALGLGLQFLLWYDEGEERNRGNFPPRFSGRQFPNYSSELNVNALELEDSALYLCASSLYRATKNIQYFGAGTRLSVL.

At least ten counts were recorded for this clonotype. The rearrangement joins TRBV10-3 to TRBJ1-5; D ambiguous. The CDR3 contains 15 residues. The germline V gene has CDR1 ENHRY and CDR2 SYGVKD. V lost 3 bases and J 0 bases, leaving 9 bases between the germline ends. The CDR3 coding sequence is TGTGCCATCAGTGACTCGGCAGGTAGCAATCAGCCCCAGCATTTT. Protein product: CAISDSAGSNQPQHF.

This clonotype was recorded only once. Possible read error: a much larger clone is one base away. The conserved phenylalanine or tryptophan is not found at the CDR3 terminus, so this likely reflects a read error. V gene TRBV7-9 combines with J gene TRBJ2-7; D is tentatively TRBD1 or TRBD2 (5 bases each). Germline lookup yields CDR1 SEHNR and CDR2 FQNEAQ (reference sequence). The length of the CDR3 is 19 residues. Trimming took 8 bases from V and 3 from J, leaving 32 bases between them. The CDR3 DNA reads TGTGCCAGCCCCCACGCCGGGACGGGCCCTCCAGGGAGCTACTACGAGCAGTACTTA. It yields the protein CASPHAGTGPPGSYYEQYL.

This clonotype ranks as medium-sized. This chain joins TRBV15 and TRBJ2-5, with 7 bases lining up with TRBD1. The ends lost 2 bases at V and 5 bases at J; junction bases unmatched: 5. CDR1 and CDR2 from the germline V gene are LNHNV and YYDKDF (reference sequence). This CDR3 spans 14 amino acids. CDR3 sequence: CATSRTGARETQYF. The DNA of the CDR3 is TGTGCCACCAGCAGAACAGGGGCGAGGGAGACCCAGTACTTC.

Concerning this clonotype: One junction end does not reproduce the germline sequence, and a read error may be involved. This chain joins TRBV20-1 and TRBJ1-3; 8 positions match TRBD1. The germline gives CDR1 DFQATT, CDR2 SNEGSKA (reference sequence). This CDR3 is built from 14 residues. CDR3 coding DNA: TGCAGTGCTATGGACAGGGTCGCTGGAAACACCACATATTTT. Encoded protein: CSAMDRVAGNTTYF.

The chain combines TRBV20-1 with TRBJ2-1, with 11 positions matching TRBD2. V shed 0 bases, J shed 6 bases, and the junction held 10 bases outside the gene matches. CDR1 is DFQATT and CDR2 is SNEGSKA in the germline V gene (reference sequence). The CDR3 totals 17 residues. As DNA, the CDR3 is TGCAGTGCTAGAGACCCGGCTAGCGGGGGGTTAAGCAATGAGCAGTTCTTC. Encoded protein: CSARDPASGGLSNEQFF.

The rearrangement joins TRBV7-8 to TRBJ2-7; possibly TRBD2 for D (6 bases). The V end lost 5 bases, the J end lost 2 bases, and 19 bases lay between the germline ends. The CDR3 consists of 16 residues. Per germline, CDR1 SGHVS and CDR2 FQNEAQ. CDR3 in amino acids: CASSRDGTWGTYEQYF. The CDR3 DNA reads as TGTGCCAGCAGCCGAGACGGGACTTGGGGGACCTACGAGCAGTACTTC.

The chain combines TRBV18 with TRBJ2-7, with 12 positions matching TRBD2. The CDR3 has 17 amino acids. The trim removed 2 bases at V and 4 bases at J, leaving 9 bases unmatched. Looked up from germline, CDR1 is KGHSH and CDR2 is LQKENI. In DNA form, the CDR3 reads TGTGCCAGCTCACCATTTGAGACTAGCGGGAGAAGTTACGAGCAGTACTTC. Protein product: CASSPFETSGRSYEQYF.